The clone carrying this T cell receptor (beta chain) was seen repeatedly, ten times or more. Its antigen is not known. This sample was included in a study of T cell repertoires in cytomegalovirus infection. CDR1 is SGHTA, CDR2 FQGNSA, per germline. V shed 2 bases, J shed 4 bases, and the junction held 16 bases outside the gene matches. The CDR3 is made up of 19 amino acids. TCRdb independently ran MiXCR on the reads; one entry per CDR3 protein. The table lists around 550,000 distinct CDR3 sequences, about a quarter of them singletons, with under 15% in the top ten. Study findings and constraints: Individuals carrying CMV plus the relevant HLA were identified by cumulative frequency of public TCR beta families.

Material for sequencing was PBMCs. The sequence came from a human donor in good health (CMV status not recorded). Some clones in this sample may be carry-over from other donors' samples. This chain connects TRBV7-2 to TRBJ1-2; 10 bases map to TRBD1. DNA of the CDR3: TGTGCCAGCAGCTTAATTTTTAGTCCGGGGACAGGGGCCACCTATGGCTACACCTTC. Amino acids: CASSLIFSPGTGATYGYTF. Supplemented by reference TRBV7-2 and TRBJ1-2, the full variable domain reads GAGVSQSPSNKVTEKGKDVELRCDPISGHTALYWYRQSLGQGLEFLIYFQGNSAPDKSGLPSDRFSAERTGGSVSTLTIQRTQQEDSAVYLCASSLIFSPGTGATYGYTFGSGTRLTVV.